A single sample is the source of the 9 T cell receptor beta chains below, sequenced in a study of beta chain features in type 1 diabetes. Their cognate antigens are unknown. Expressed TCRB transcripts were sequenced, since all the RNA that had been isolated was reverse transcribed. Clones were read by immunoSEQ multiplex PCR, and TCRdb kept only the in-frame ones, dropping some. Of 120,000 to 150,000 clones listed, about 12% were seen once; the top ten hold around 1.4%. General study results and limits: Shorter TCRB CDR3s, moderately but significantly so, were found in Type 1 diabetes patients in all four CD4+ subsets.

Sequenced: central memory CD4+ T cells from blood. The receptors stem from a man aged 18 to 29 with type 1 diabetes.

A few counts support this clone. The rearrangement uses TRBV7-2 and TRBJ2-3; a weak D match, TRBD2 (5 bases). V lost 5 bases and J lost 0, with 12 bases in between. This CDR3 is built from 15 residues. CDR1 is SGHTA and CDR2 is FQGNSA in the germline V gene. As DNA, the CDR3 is TGTGCCAGCAGCAGCAGCGGTTCTAGCACAGATACGCAGTATTTT. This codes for CASSSSGSSTDTQYF.

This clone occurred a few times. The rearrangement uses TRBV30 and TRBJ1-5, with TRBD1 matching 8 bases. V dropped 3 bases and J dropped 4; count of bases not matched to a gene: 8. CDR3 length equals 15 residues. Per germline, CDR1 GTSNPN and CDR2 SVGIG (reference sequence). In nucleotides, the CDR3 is TGTGCCTGGAGCGCCAGGGGGCGAGGGAATCAGCCCCAGCATTTT. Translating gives CAWSARGRGNQPQHF.

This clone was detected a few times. The CDR3 DNA reads as TGTGCCAGCACCTTAAAAGCGGGGTCCTCTTACGAGCAGTACTTC. Translating it yields CASTLKAGSSYEQYF. The V and J genes are TRBV6-5 and TRBJ2-7; 7 bases are shared with TRBD2. The CDR3 is made up of 15 amino acids. Per the germline V gene, CDR1 is MNHEY and CDR2 is SVGAGI. V dropped 7 bases and J dropped 4; count of bases not matched to a gene: 13.

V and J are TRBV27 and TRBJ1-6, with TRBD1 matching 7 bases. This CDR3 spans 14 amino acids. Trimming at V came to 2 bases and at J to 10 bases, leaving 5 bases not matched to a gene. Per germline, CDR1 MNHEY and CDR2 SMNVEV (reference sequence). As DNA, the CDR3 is TGTGCCAGCAGTTTAAAGGGGGCCCAATCACCCCTCCACTTT. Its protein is CASSLKGAQSPLHF.

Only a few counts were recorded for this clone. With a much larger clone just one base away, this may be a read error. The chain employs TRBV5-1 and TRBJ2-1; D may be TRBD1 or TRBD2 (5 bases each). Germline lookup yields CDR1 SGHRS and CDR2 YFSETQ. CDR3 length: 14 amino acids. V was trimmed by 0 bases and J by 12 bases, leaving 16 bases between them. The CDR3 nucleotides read TGCGCCAGCAGCTTGGCCAATTTCGGGGCAGCGCAGTTCTTC. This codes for CASSLANFGAAQFF.

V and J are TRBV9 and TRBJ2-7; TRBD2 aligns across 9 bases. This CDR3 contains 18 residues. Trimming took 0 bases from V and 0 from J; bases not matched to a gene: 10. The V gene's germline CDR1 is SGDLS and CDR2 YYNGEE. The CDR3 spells CASSVGPLLAGHSYEQYF. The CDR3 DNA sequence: TGTGCCAGCAGCGTAGGCCCGCTTCTAGCGGGGCACTCCTACGAGCAGTACTTC.

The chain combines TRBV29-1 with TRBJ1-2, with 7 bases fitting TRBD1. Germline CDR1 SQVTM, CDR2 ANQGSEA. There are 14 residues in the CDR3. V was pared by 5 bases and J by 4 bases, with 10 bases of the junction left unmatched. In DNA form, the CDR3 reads TGCAGCGTTCCGGGACAGTCCAATTTCTATGGCTACACCTTC. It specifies CSVPGQSNFYGYTF.

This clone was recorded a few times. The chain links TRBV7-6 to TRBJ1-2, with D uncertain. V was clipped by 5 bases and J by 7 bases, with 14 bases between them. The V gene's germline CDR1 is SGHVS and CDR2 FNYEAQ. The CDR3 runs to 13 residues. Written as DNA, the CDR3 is TGTGCCAGCAGCCAGGCGGGAGAAAGTGGCTACACCTTC. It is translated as CASSQAGESGYTF.

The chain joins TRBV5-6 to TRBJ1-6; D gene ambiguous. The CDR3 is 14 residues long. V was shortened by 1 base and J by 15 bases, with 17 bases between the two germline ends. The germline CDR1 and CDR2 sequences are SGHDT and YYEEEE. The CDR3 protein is CASSLRDSSGNLHF. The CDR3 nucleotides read TGTGCCAGCAGCTTGAGGGATTCATCTGGGAACCTCCACTTT.